Only one count was recorded for the clone carrying this TCR beta chain. Naive-designated CD8 cells lacked CD45RO, were positively enriched for CCR7, and omitted terminally differentiated effector memory CD45RA+ cells. Caucasian adults living in Nashville, Tennessee, provided all samples. These data originate in a study of shared clonotypes between healthy human individuals. Using immunoSEQ multiplex PCR, the repertoire was profiled, and TCRdb retains in-frame clones only, with some absent. The profile shows about 2.2 million clones, about 93% of them singletons. The CDR3 is 15 amino acids. Germline V CDR1 and CDR2: SEHNR, FQNEAQ (reference sequence). Trimming took 2 bases from V and 4 from J, leaving 15 bases between them.

The rearrangement uses TRBV7-9 and TRBJ2-7; no firm D call. The TCR originated in a man younger than 35 in good health. Some clones in this sample may be carry-over from other donors' samples. Sequencing input: naive CD8+ T cells from PBMCs. The CDR3 is CASSLSSWPFYEQYF. The CDR3 DNA reads TGTGCCAGCAGCTTATCTTCGTGGCCGTTTTACGAGCAGTACTTC.